The rows below give T cell receptor beta chains drawn from one sample of a study of OX40 agonist ivuxolimab in advanced cancers. Clones were sequenced by immunoSEQ multiplex PCR, and TCRdb holds only the in-frame ones, with some missing. The sample lists about 66,000 clones; roughly 87% were seen once. Sequenced material: CD4+ or CD8+ T cells sorted from blood, taken in a trial of the OX40 agonist ivuxolimab. Receptor source: an adult with an advanced solid tumor such as melanoma, head and neck, liver or kidney cancer. CDR3s include the opening cysteine and the closing phenylalanine or tryptophan. The D gene is left open where the match is weak. Clone size is stated in some rows and not others, as once, few, many or a class when expanded.

cdr3_length	d_call	clone_size	v_call	j_call	cdr3_nt	cdr3_aa
15	NA	NA	TRBV5-4	TRBJ2-7	TGTGCCAGCAGCCAAACCGGGACACGTTTCTACGAGCAGTACTTC	CASSQTGTRFYEQYF
15	NA	NA	TRBV28	TRBJ1-1	TGTGCCAGCAATTCTCCGATGGGACGGAATACTGAAGCTTTCTTT	CASNSPMGRNTEAFF
14	NA	NA	TRBV7-2	TRBJ1-2	TGTGCCAGCAGCCTAGGGGGAGAAAGATTAGTCTACACCTTC	CASSLGGERLVYTF
13	NA	once	TRBV6-1	TRBJ2-3	TGTGCCAGCAGTGTACTAGGCACAGATACGCAGTATTTT	CASSVLGTDTQYF
14	TRBD2	NA	TRBV5-6	TRBJ2-7	TGTGCCAGCAGCTTTGGACTAGCGGTTTACGAGCAGTACTTC	CASSFGLAVYEQYF
11	NA	once	TRBV20-1	TRBJ2-7	TGCAGTGCTAGGGGTGCCTACGAGCAGTACTTC	CSARGAYEQYF
13	TRBD1	NA	TRBV19	TRBJ2-1	TGTGCCAGTAGTAGACAGGGTGTCAATGAGCAGTTCTTC	CASSRQGVNEQFF
14	NA	NA	TRBV7-2	TRBJ1-1	TGTGCCAGCAGCTTAGGAAGGGTTGCCACTGAAGCTTTCTTT	CASSLGRVATEAFF
13	NA	NA	TRBV19	TRBJ1-2	TGTGCCAGTAACCGAAACAGGGACTATGGCTACACCTTC	CASNRNRDYGYTF
16	NA	NA	TRBV5-4	TRBJ2-3	TGTGCCAGCAGCTTGGCCCAGGGGATCCGGGCAGATACGCAGTATTTT	CASSLAQGIRADTQYF
15	TRBD2	NA	TRBV7-6	TRBJ2-1	TGTGCCAGCAGCTTAGCCGGGACTAGATACAATGAGCAGTTCTTC	CASSLAGTRYNEQFF
15	NA	NA	TRBV7-9	TRBJ1-5	TGTGCCAGCAGCTTAGACGGGACTGGCAATCAGCCCCAGCATTTT	CASSLDGTGNQPQHF
14	NA	NA	TRBV7-9	TRBJ2-1	TGTGCCAGCAGCTTAGGCACAGGGTACAATGAGCAGTTCTTC	CASSLGTGYNEQFF
14	TRBD2	NA	TRBV11-3	TRBJ2-5	TGTGCCAGCAGCGACCGGGGGGGAGGAGAGACCCAGTACTTC	CASSDRGGGETQYF
17	TRBD2	NA	TRBV5-1	TRBJ2-5	TGCGCCAGCAGCTTGGACGGGGCGGGAGAAATCCAAGAGACCCAGTACTTC	CASSLDGAGEIQETQYF
15	TRBD1	once	TRBV11-2	TRBJ1-2	TGTGCCAGCAGCTCTGACAGGGGTCAATTATATGGCTACACCTTC	CASSSDRGQLYGYTF
14	TRBD2	NA	TRBV18	TRBJ2-7	TGTGCCAGCTCACCAACGGGAGGGCCAGGGGAGCAGTACTTC	CASSPTGGPGEQYF
15	TRBD1	NA	TRBV7-2	TRBJ1-2	TGTGCCAGCAGCCGACCGGGACAGGGTAACTATGGCTACACCTTC	CASSRPGQGNYGYTF
19	TRBD1	NA	TRBV7-6	TRBJ2-1	TGTGCCAGCAGCTTAGAAGTCGGGTGGGACAGATCCTACAACAATGAGCAGTTCTTC	CASSLEVGWDRSYNNEQFF
14	TRBD1	NA	TRBV7-9	TRBJ1-1	TGTGCCAGCCCACCAAACAGGGGGCTCACTGAAGCTTTCTTT	CASPPNRGLTEAFF
15	NA	NA	TRBV4-2	TRBJ2-5	TGTGCCAGCAGCCAAGAGCTAAATCCGCAAGAGACCCAGTACTTC	CASSQELNPQETQYF
14	NA	NA	TRBV7-9	TRBJ2-5	TGTGCCAGCAGCTTAGAGGCGGGTCGGGAGACCCAGTACTTC	CASSLEAGRETQYF
17	TRBD2	NA	TRBV7-7	TRBJ2-5	TGTGCCAGCAGCTTGTCTAGCGGGATCACCAGGGCAGAGACCCAGTACTTC	CASSLSSGITRAETQYF
12	TRBD1	NA	TRBV30	TRBJ1-1	TGTGCCTACTCACAGGGGGCCGGTGAAGCTTTCTTT	CAYSQGAGEAFF